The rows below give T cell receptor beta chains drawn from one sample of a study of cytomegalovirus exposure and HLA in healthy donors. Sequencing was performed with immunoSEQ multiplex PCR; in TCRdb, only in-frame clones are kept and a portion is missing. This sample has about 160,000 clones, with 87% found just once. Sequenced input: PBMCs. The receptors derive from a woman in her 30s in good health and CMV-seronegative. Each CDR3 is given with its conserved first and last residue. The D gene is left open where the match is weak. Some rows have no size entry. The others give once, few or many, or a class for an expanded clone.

TGTGCCAGCAGCTTAGGGGTAACAGGGGGCAGGACCCTCTACGAGCAGTACTTC CASSLGVTGGRTLYEQYF TRBJ2-7 TRBV7-9 TRBD1 .
TGTGCCAGCAGCCGAACCGGGACAGGAGGATACGAGCAGTACTTC CASSRTGTGGYEQYF TRBJ2-7 TRBV7-8 TRBD1 .
TGTGCCAGCAGCTTTGTCAGGGGAAATGAGCAGTTCTTC CASSFVRGNEQFF TRBJ2-1 TRBV11-2 . .
TGTGCCAGCAGCTTATTGCGGGGGGGCTCCTACGAGCAGTACTTC CASSLLRGGSYEQYF TRBJ2-7 TRBV11-2 TRBD2 .
TGTGCCAGCAGATTACAGGGGGTAACTAATGAAAAACTGTTTTTT CASRLQGVTNEKLFF TRBJ1-4 TRBV7-8 TRBD1 .
TGTGCCAGCAGTTTATCAGGGTCGAACATTCAGTACTTC CASSLSGSNIQYF TRBJ2-4 TRBV28 . .
TGTGCCAGCAGGCCTCTAACCGGGACAGGGCTTATGAACACTGAAGCTTTCTTT CASRPLTGTGLMNTEAFF TRBJ1-1 TRBV27 TRBD1 .
TGTGCCACCAGCACCCGGGGGAGGGGGAGCGAGCAGTACTTC CATSTRGRGSEQYF TRBJ2-7 TRBV15 . .
TGTGCCATCAGTGAGAATGTCGTCGAGCAGTACTTC CAISENVVEQYF TRBJ2-7 TRBV10-3 . once
TGTGCCAGCAGTGAAGTGGTAGCGGGGCTCCAAGAGACCCAGTACTTC CASSEVVAGLQETQYF TRBJ2-5 TRBV6-1 TRBD2 .
TGTGCCAGCAGCTCCGGGACAGGGGGCGACTATGGCTACACCTTC CASSSGTGGDYGYTF TRBJ1-2 TRBV2 TRBD1 .
TGTGCCTGGAGTGGACACTTCAATCAGCCCCAGCATTTT CAWSGHFNQPQHF TRBJ1-5 TRBV30 . .
TGTGCCAGCAGCCCCTGGGACAGCTTGTATAGCAATCAGCCCCAGCATTTT CASSPWDSLYSNQPQHF TRBJ1-5 TRBV7-2 TRBD1 .
TGTGCCACATCCTGGCGGGGTAGGAACGAGCAGTACTTC CATSWRGRNEQYF TRBJ2-7 TRBV6-5 . .
TGTGCCAGCAGCCAAGAAAAGATGGTCGGGAGAACTTACGAGCAGTACTTC CASSQEKMVGRTYEQYF TRBJ2-7 TRBV4-2 . .
TGCGCCAGCAGCTTGGCCGGAGCGGGGGGGCCGCACGAGCAGTACTTC CASSLAGAGGPHEQYF TRBJ2-7 TRBV5-1 TRBD2 .
TGTGCCAGCAGCGTTACGTGGGACTACAATAGGGATACGCAGTATTTT CASSVTWDYNRDTQYF TRBJ2-3 TRBV9 TRBD2 .
TGTGCCAGCAGCTTAACCAGGGGGTCTGGAAACACCATATATTTT CASSLTRGSGNTIYF TRBJ1-3 TRBV11-2 TRBD1 .
TGCGCCAGCAGTGAGTCTAGGACAGGCTATGGCTACACCTTC CASSESRTGYGYTF TRBJ1-2 TRBV10-1 TRBD1 once
TGTGCCAGCAGTTTCCGGTCCCCGGAGACCCAGTACTTC CASSFRSPETQYF TRBJ2-5 TRBV28 . .
TGTGCCAGTAGTTCCCGCGGAAAAGACAGGGACACTGAAGCTTTCTTT CASSSRGKDRDTEAFF TRBJ1-1 TRBV19 TRBD1 .
TGCGCCAGCAGCCGGGACAACCCGGGTCAGTATTTT CASSRDNPGQYF TRBJ2-3 TRBV5-1 . .
TGCGCCAGCACCAACCACCAGCCGGGACAGGGGAGGTGTGAGCAGTTCTTC CASTNHQPGQGRCEQFF TRBJ2-1 TRBV10-1 TRBD1 .
TGTGCCAGCAGTTGGACAGGGAACTATGGCTACACCTTC CASSWTGNYGYTF TRBJ1-2 TRBV2 TRBD1 few
TGTGCCAGCACCCGACAGGGGACCTACGAGCAGTACTTC CASTRQGTYEQYF TRBJ2-7 TRBV27 TRBD1 .
TGTGCCAGTAATCCCGGGACAGGAGCAGTGGCCCAGTACTTC CASNPGTGAVAQYF TRBJ2-5 TRBV19 TRBD1 .
TGCGCCACCAGGGCAGGGGTGCAGTATTTT CATRAGVQYF TRBJ2-3 TRBV10-2 . few
TGCAGCGTTGACGGGCTTGGGGCCCGCACAGATACGCAGTATTTT CSVDGLGARTDTQYF TRBJ2-3 TRBV29-1 . .
TGTGCCAGCACCCGAGGAGGGCTTAATGAAAAACTGTTTTTT CASTRGGLNEKLFF TRBJ1-4 TRBV25-1 . .
TGTGCCAGCAGCGTAGCGCCACTAGCAGGACTCGGCCAGACCCAGTACTTC CASSVAPLAGLGQTQYF TRBJ2-5 TRBV9 . .
TGTGCCAGTAGCGACAGAACAAATTCACCCCTCCACTTT CASSDRTNSPLHF TRBJ1-6 TRBV19 . .
TGTGCCAGCAGCTTAGCTACGGGACAGGGTTCTGGGGCCAACGTCCTGACTTTC CASSLATGQGSGANVLTF TRBJ2-6 TRBV7-2 TRBD1 .
TGTGCCAGCAGGCTAGCGGGAGGCGCCTACGAGCAGTACTTC CASRLAGGAYEQYF TRBJ2-7 TRBV14 TRBD2 .
TGCGCCAGTCAGCAGGGGGACCGAGGGGAGCTGTTTTTT CASQQGDRGELFF TRBJ2-2 TRBV5-1 TRBD1 .
TGCGCCAGCAGCTCAGGGGACAGGGGCCCGCTTGGCTATGGCTACACCTTC CASSSGDRGPLGYGYTF TRBJ1-2 TRBV5-1 TRBD1 .
TGTGCCAGCAGCTTAGATTCATGGGGCGGGAACGAGCAGTACTTC CASSLDSWGGNEQYF TRBJ2-7 TRBV11-2 . .
TGTGCCAGCTCACCCCGGACAGATATGAACACTGAAGCTTTCTTT CASSPRTDMNTEAFF TRBJ1-1 TRBV18 . .
TGTGCCAGCAGCTTAGTGCATACAGGGACGGGGATTGGCGCTGAAGCTTTCTTT CASSLVHTGTGIGAEAFF TRBJ1-1 TRBV7-9 . .
TGTGCCACCAGCAGAGATTTGCGGAGTTCCTCCCTGCACCAGCATTTT CATSRDLRSSSLHQHF TRBJ1-5 TRBV15 . .
TGCGCCAGCAGCTTGGTTGGGACAGGGGGCTACAATGAGCAGTTCTTC CASSLVGTGGYNEQFF TRBJ2-1 TRBV5-1 TRBD1 .
TGCGCCAGCAGCTGGGGACAGGGTTACGAGCAGTACTTC CASSWGQGYEQYF TRBJ2-7 TRBV5-1 TRBD1 .
TGCGCCAGCAGCGCAGGACAGACCTCCTACAATGAGCAGTTCTTC CASSAGQTSYNEQFF TRBJ2-1 TRBV5-1 . .
TGTGCCACTAGACCGGGCGGGGCCCACAATGAGCAGTTCTTC CATRPGGAHNEQFF TRBJ2-1 TRBV19 . .
TGTGCCAGCAGTCCCCGGGACAGGGTTATCTATGGCTACACCTTC CASSPRDRVIYGYTF TRBJ1-2 TRBV27 TRBD1 few
TGCGCCAGCAGTGGACCGATCGCGGGTGGATATGGCTACACCTTC CASSGPIAGGYGYTF TRBJ1-2 TRBV10-1 . .
TGTGCCAGTAGTCCGCTTGGACAGGGAGGTGGCTATGGCTACACCTTC CASSPLGQGGGYGYTF TRBJ1-2 TRBV19 TRBD1 .
TGTGCCAGCAGCCATCCAGGGTACACTGAAGCTTTCTTT CASSHPGYTEAFF TRBJ1-1 TRBV7-2 . .
TGTGCCAGCAGGATTAGCGGGACCTCTTCCTACGAGCAGTACTTC CASRISGTSSYEQYF TRBJ2-7 TRBV27 TRBD2 .
TGCGCCAGCAGCCAAGATCCGGGATTTGGGAACAATGAGCAGTTCTTC CASSQDPGFGNNEQFF TRBJ2-1 TRBV4-1 . .
TGTGCCATCAGTGAGAGAGCGGATACGCAGTATTTT CAISERADTQYF TRBJ2-3 TRBV10-3 . few
TGCGCCAGCAGCGCCGGGCAGGGGGCGGGTGGAAACACCATATATTTT CASSAGQGAGGNTIYF TRBJ1-3 TRBV4-1 TRBD1 .